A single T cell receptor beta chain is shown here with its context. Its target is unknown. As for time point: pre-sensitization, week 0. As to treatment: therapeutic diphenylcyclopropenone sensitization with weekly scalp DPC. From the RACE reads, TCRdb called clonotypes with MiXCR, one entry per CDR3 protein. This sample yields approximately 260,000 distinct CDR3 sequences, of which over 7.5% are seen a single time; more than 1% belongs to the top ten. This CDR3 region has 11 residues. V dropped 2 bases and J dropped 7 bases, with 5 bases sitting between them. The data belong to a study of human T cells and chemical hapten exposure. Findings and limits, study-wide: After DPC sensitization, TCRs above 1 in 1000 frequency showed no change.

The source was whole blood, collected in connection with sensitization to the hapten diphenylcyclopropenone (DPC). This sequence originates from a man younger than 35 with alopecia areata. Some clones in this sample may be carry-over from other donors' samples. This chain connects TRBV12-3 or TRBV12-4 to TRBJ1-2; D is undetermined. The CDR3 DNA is TGTGCCAGCAGTTTATATGGTGGCTACACCTTC. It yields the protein CASSLYGGYTF.